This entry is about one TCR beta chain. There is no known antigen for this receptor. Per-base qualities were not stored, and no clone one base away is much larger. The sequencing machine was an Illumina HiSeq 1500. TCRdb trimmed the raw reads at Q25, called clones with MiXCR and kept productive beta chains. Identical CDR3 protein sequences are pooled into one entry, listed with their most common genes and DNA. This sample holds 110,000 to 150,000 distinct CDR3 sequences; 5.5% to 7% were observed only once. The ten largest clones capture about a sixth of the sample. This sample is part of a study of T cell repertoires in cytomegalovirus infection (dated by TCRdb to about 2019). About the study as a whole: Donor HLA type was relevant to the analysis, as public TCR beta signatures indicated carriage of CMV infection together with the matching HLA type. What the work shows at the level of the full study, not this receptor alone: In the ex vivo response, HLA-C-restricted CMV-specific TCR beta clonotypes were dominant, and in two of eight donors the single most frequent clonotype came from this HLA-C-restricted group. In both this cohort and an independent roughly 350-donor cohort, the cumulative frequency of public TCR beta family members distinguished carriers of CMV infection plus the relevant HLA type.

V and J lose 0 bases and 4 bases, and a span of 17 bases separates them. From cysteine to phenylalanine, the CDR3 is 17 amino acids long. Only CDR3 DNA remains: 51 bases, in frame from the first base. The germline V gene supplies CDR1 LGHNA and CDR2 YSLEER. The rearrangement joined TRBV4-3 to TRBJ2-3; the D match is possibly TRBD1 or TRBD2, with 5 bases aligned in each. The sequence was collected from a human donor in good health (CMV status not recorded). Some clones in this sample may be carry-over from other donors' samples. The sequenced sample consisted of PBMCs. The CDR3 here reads CASSQEVAPGRADTQYF. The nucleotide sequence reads TGCGCCAGCAGCCAAGAAGTTGCCCCGGGACGGGCAGATACGCAGTATTTT.